Listed below are T cell receptor beta chains from one sample, sequenced in a study of blood T cell repertoires in COVID-19. The assay was immunoSEQ multiplex PCR, and TCRdb's table has in-frame clones only and misses some. The table records 400,000 to 450,000 clones, 90% of them present only once. Sequencing was done on a sample of PBMCs or T cells enriched from blood (not recorded which). The source is a man between 18 and 29 years old who had recovered from COVID-19. CDR3s include the opening cysteine and the closing phenylalanine or tryptophan. A D gene is named only where the DNA matches it firmly. Expanded clones are given a class, and other clones once, few, many or no size at all.

clone_size	cdr3_length	d_call	v_call	j_call	cdr3_nt	cdr3_aa
NA	13	TRBD1	TRBV2	TRBJ1-2	TGTGCCAGCAGGGGGACAGGGGACTATGGCTACACCTTC	CASRGTGDYGYTF
NA	15	TRBD2	TRBV5-1	TRBJ2-7	TGCGCCAGCAGCTTGGAGGGGACTAGAACCTACGAGCAGTACTTC	CASSLEGTRTYEQYF
NA	16	NA	TRBV24-1	TRBJ2-1	TGTGCCACCAGTGACCCAGGCCCCGGATCGGCGCATGAGCAGTTCTTC	CATSDPGPGSAHEQFF
NA	12	NA	TRBV11-2	TRBJ2-7	TGTGCCAGCAGCGGGGCGGAGCCGGTCACGTACTTC	CASSGAEPVTYF
NA	13	NA	TRBV18	TRBJ1-1	TGTGCCAGCTTAGATACAGGGTTCACTGAAGCTTTCTTT	CASLDTGFTEAFF
once	13	NA	TRBV27	TRBJ1-5	TGTGCCAGCAGATTGACTGGGTTTCAGCCCCAGCATTTT	CASRLTGFQPQHF
NA	14	TRBD1	TRBV2	TRBJ1-1	TGTGCCAGCACCATTAGGGGACAGCCTCTAGAAGCTTTCTTT	CASTIRGQPLEAFF
NA	15	NA	TRBV4-1	TRBJ2-2	TGCGCCAGCAGCCAATTTCAGGGGAACACCGGGGAGCTGTTTTTT	CASSQFQGNTGELFF
NA	13	NA	TRBV27	TRBJ1-1	TGTGCCAGCAGTTTACGGGGGATCACTGAAGCTTTCTTT	CASSLRGITEAFF
NA	11	NA	TRBV20-1	TRBJ1-2	TGCAGTGCGCCAGGGGCGAGGGGCTACACCTTC	CSAPGARGYTF
NA	16	NA	TRBV10-2	TRBJ1-1	TGCGCCAGCAGTGAGGAGGCGATCAGGGTTTTCACTGAAGCTTTCTTT	CASSEEAIRVFTEAFF
NA	15	NA	TRBV4-1	TRBJ2-1	TGCGCCAGCAGCCAAGGAGATAAAGCGGGCAATGAGCAGTTCTTC	CASSQGDKAGNEQFF
NA	12	NA	TRBV28	TRBJ2-7	TGTGCCAGCAGTTTACCAGCCTACGAGCAGTACTTC	CASSLPAYEQYF
NA	15	TRBD1	TRBV28	TRBJ1-2	TGTGCCAGCAGTTTGATCGACAGGGTGAGGGATGGCTACACCTTC	CASSLIDRVRDGYTF
few	16	TRBD1	TRBV9	TRBJ1-6	TGTGCCAGCAGCGTCGACAGGGCGGGGCGAAATTCACCCCTCCACTTT	CASSVDRAGRNSPLHF
NA	13	NA	TRBV2	TRBJ1-1	TGTGCCAGCAGCGGAAGGGGGTCCGCTGAAGCTTTCTTT	CASSGRGSAEAFF
NA	13	NA	TRBV11-1	TRBJ1-2	TGTGCCAGCAGCTTCGGGGCTAACTATGGCTACACCTTC	CASSFGANYGYTF
NA	14	TRBD1	TRBV2	TRBJ2-7	TGTGCCAGCACCAGGGACAGGGGGGCCTACGAGCAGTACTTC	CASTRDRGAYEQYF
NA	13	NA	TRBV11-3	TRBJ1-1	TGTGCCAGCAGCTTAGTCGGGAACACTGAAGCTTTCTTT	CASSLVGNTEAFF
NA	13	TRBD2	TRBV30	TRBJ2-3	TGTGCCGGGATAGCGGGGTCGGCAGATACGCAGTATTTT	CAGIAGSADTQYF
NA	11	NA	TRBV20-1	TRBJ1-1	TGCAGTGCTAGCCTCACAGTGGGAGCTTTCTTT	CSASLTVGAFF
NA	13	NA	TRBV11-2	TRBJ1-1	TGTGCCAGCAGCCCCAGGGGATCAACTGAAGCTTTCTTT	CASSPRGSTEAFF
once	17	TRBD1	TRBV28	TRBJ2-4	TGTGCCAGCAGTTCCCTGGGGACAGGCCGGGGCAAAAACATTCAGTACTTC	CASSSLGTGRGKNIQYF
NA	14	TRBD1	TRBV19	TRBJ1-4	TGTGCCAAAAAGGGTCGACAGGGAAATGAAAAACTGTTTTTT	CAKKGRQGNEKLFF
NA	17	NA	TRBV13	TRBJ1-2	TGTGCCAGCAGCTTAGCCCGCCAAGATTCTCAACTCTATGGCTACACCTTC	CASSLARQDSQLYGYTF
NA	14	TRBD1	TRBV10-3	TRBJ1-5	TGTGCCATCAGTGGACAGGGGGATAATCAGCCCCAGCATTTT	CAISGQGDNQPQHF
NA	15	TRBD1	TRBV10-1	TRBJ2-1	TGCGCCAGCAGTTCAGGGGGCTTGGGCTACAATGAGCAGTTCTTC	CASSSGGLGYNEQFF
NA	17	NA	TRBV5-1	TRBJ2-2	TGCGCCAGCAGTTCCGACAGTTATAGGGCGAACACCGGGGAGCTGTTTTTT	CASSSDSYRANTGELFF
NA	14	NA	TRBV10-3	TRBJ1-2	TGTGCCATCAGTAACCTGACAGGAAACTATGGCTACACCTTC	CAISNLTGNYGYTF
NA	14	TRBD1	TRBV10-3	TRBJ2-7	TGTGCCATCAGTGGCCCGGGACAGGGGCTCGAGCAGTACTTC	CAISGPGQGLEQYF
NA	17	TRBD2	TRBV6-2/TRBV6-3	TRBJ2-1	TGTGCCAGCAGTATCACGGGACTAGCGGGCTCCTACAATGAGCAGTTCTTC	CASSITGLAGSYNEQFF
NA	14	NA	TRBV3-1/TRBV3-2	TRBJ1-1	TGTGCCAGCAGCCAAGATGTTGAGGGCACTGAAGCTTTCTTT	CASSQDVEGTEAFF
NA	13	NA	TRBV13	TRBJ1-2	TGTGCCAGCAGAGCAGGGTCCTCTTGGGGCTACACCTTC	CASRAGSSWGYTF
NA	12	NA	TRBV11-3	TRBJ1-1	TGTGCCAGCAGCTCCAGGGGCACTGAAGCTTTCTTT	CASSSRGTEAFF
NA	16	TRBD1	TRBV28	TRBJ2-5	TGTGCCAGCGGCGACAGGGGGCGATCCGCCGGAGAGACCCAGTACTTC	CASGDRGRSAGETQYF
few	16	NA	TRBV5-4	TRBJ2-1	TGTGCCAGCAGAGCCGGCAGGGGCGCTGGACGCAATGAGCAGTTCTTC	CASRAGRGAGRNEQFF
NA	17	TRBD2	TRBV28	TRBJ2-5	TGTGCCAGCAGCACCGTATTAGCGGGAGGGCCGGATGAGACCCAGTACTTC	CASSTVLAGGPDETQYF
NA	13	TRBD1	TRBV6-5	TRBJ2-7	TGTGCCAGCAGACTTGGACAGGACAACGAGCAGTACTTC	CASRLGQDNEQYF
few	16	TRBD1	TRBV28	TRBJ1-1	TGTGCCAGCAGTTTGCCCAGGGGGGCCGGGAGCACTGAAGCTTTCTTT	CASSLPRGAGSTEAFF
NA	19	NA	TRBV21-1	TRBJ1-3	TGTGCCAGCAGCAAAGAACGTGACGGGCAGGGAATTTCTGGAAACACCATATATTTT	CASSKERDGQGISGNTIYF